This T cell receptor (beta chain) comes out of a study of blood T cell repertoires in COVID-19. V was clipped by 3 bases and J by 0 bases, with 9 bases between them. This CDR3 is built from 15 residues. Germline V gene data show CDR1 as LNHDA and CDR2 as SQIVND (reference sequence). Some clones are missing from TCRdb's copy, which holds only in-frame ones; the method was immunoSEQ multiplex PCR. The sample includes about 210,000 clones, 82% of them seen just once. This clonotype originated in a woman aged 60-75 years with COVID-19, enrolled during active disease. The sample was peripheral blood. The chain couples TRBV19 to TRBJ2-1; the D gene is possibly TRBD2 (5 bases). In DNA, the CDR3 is TGTGCCAGTAGTATCAATCGGGGCTCCTACAATGAGCAGTTCTTC. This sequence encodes CASSINRGSYNEQFF.